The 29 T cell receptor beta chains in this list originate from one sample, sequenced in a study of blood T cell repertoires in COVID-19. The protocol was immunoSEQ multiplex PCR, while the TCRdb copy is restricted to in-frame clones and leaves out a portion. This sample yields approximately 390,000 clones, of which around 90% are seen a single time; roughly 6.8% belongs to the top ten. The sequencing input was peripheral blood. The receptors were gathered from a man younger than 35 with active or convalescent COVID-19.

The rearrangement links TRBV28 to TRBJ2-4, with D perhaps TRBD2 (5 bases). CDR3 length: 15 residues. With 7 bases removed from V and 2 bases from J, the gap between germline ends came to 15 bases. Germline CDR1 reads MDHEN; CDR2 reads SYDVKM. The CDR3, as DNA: TGTGCCAGCACCCCCGAGGGCCGGCCCAAAAACATTCAGTACTTC. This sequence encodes CASTPEGRPKNIQYF. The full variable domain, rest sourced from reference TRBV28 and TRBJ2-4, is DVKVTQSSRYLVKRTGEKVFLECVQDMDHENMFWYRQDPGLGLRLIYFSYDVKMKEKGDIPEGYSVSREKKERFSLILESASTNQTSMYLCASTPEGRPKNIQYFGAGTRLSVL.

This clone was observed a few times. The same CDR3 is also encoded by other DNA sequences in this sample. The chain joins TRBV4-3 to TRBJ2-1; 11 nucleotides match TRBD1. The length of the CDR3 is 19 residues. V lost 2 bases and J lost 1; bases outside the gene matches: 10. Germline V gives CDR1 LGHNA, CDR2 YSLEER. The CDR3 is CASSQRGQGAISSYNEQFF. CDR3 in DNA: TGCGCCAGCAGCCAACGAGGACAGGGGGCTATCTCTTCCTACAATGAGCAGTTCTTC.

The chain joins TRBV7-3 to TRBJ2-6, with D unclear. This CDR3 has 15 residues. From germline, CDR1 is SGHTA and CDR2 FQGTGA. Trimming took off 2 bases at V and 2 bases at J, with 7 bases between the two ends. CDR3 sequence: CASSLPGTGANVLTF. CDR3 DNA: TGTGCCAGCAGCTTACCAGGAACTGGGGCCAACGTCCTGACTTTC.

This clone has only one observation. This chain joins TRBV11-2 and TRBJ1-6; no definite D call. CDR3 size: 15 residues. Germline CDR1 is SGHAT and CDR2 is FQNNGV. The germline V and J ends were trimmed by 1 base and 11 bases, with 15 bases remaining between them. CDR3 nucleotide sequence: TGTGCCAGCAGCTTAGCCAGCCACAGTAACCCACCCCTCCACTTT. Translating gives CASSLASHSNPPLHF.

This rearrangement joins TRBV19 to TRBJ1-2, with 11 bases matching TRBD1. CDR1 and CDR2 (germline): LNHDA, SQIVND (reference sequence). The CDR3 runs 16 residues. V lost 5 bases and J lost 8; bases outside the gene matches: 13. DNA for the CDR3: TGTGCCAGTAGTGGAGGGACAGGGGGTGAAATAGAAGGCTACACCTTC. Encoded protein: CASSGGTGGEIEGYTF.

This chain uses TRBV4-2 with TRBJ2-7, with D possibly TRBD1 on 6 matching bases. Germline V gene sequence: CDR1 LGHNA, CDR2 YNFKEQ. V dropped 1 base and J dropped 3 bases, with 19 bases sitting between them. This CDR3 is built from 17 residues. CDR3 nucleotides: TGTGCCAGCAGCCAAGCTGTTAGTGGGGGCTCAAGCTACGAGCAGTACTTC. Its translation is CASSQAVSGGSSYEQYF.

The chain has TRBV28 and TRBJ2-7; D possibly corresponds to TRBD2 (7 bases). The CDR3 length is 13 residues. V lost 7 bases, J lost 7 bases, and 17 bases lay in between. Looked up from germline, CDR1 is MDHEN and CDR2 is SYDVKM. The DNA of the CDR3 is TGTGCCAGCACCACCGGGGGGCAGAGGGAGCAGTACTTC. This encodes CASTTGGQREQYF.

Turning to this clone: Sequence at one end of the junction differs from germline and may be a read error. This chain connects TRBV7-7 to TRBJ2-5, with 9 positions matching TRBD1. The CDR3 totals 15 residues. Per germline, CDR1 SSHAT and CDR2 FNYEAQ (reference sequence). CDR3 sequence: CASSFRDRECETQYF. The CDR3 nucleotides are TGTGCTAGCAGCTTCCGGGACAGGGAGTGTGAGACCCAGTACTTC.

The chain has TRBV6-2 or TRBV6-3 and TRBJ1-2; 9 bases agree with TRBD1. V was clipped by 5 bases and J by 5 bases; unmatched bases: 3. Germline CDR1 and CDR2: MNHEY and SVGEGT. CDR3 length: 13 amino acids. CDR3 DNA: TGTGCCAGCAGTGAGACAGGGGGATATGGCTACACCTTC. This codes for CASSETGGYGYTF.

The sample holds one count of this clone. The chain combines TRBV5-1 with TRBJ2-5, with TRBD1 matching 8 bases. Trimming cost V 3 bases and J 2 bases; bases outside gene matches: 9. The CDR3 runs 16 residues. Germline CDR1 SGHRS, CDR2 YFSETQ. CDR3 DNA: TGCGCCAGCAGCTGGAGGGCAGGGGGCGATCAAGAGACCCAGTACTTC. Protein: CASSWRAGGDQETQYF.

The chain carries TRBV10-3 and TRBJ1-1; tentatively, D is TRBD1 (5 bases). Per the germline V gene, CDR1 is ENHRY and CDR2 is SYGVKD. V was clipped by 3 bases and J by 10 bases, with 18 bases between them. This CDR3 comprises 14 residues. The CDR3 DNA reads TGTGCCATCAGTGAAAGTGGGGCAACGACGGGAGCTTTCTTT. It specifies CAISESGATTGAFF.

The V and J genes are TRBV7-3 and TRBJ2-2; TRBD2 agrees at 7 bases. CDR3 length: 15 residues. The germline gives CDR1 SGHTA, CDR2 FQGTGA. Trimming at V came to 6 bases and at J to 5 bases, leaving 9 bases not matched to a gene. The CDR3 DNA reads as TGTGCCAGCAGTCCACCGGGGGGACGGACCGGGGAGCTGTTTTTT. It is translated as CASSPPGGRTGELFF.

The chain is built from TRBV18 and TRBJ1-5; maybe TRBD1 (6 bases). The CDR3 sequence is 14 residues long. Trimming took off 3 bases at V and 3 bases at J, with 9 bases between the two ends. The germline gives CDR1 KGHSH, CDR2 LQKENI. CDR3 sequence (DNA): TGTGCCAGCTCACCTCAGGGGCCCAATCAGCCCCAGCATTTT. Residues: CASSPQGPNQPQHF.

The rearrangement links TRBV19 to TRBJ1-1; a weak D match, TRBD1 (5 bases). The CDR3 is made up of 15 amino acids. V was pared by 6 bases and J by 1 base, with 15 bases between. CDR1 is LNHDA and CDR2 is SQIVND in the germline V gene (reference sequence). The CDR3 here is CASRGAELGNTEAFF. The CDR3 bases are TGTGCCAGTAGAGGGGCGGAATTGGGGAACACTGAAGCTTTCTTT.

The CDR3 sequence is CASSSRGGVYEQYF. The CDR3 bases are TGCGCCAGCAGCTCTCGAGGGGGCGTCTACGAGCAGTACTTC. The chain couples TRBV5-1 to TRBJ2-7; 7 nucleotides align to TRBD1. The V gene end was trimmed by 3 bases and the J gene end by 3 bases; junction bases not matched to a gene: 6. The germline gives CDR1 SGHRS, CDR2 YFSETQ. This CDR3 has 14 residues.

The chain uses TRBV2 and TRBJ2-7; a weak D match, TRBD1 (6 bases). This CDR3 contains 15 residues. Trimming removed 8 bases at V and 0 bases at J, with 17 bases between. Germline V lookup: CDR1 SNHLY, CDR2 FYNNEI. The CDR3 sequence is CASYWSRDNSYEQYF. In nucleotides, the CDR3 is TGTGCCAGCTACTGGAGCCGGGACAACTCCTACGAGCAGTACTTC.

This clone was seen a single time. CDR3 DNA: TGTGCCAGCAGTTTTAATATGGGGCTGCACTACGAGCAGTACTTC. Its translation is CASSFNMGLHYEQYF. The chain employs TRBV27 and TRBJ2-7; possibly TRBD1 for D (5 bases). CDR3 length: 15 residues. The V end lost 3 bases, the J end lost 3 bases, and 15 bases lay between the germline ends. Germline loops: CDR1 MNHEY, CDR2 SMNVEV (reference sequence).

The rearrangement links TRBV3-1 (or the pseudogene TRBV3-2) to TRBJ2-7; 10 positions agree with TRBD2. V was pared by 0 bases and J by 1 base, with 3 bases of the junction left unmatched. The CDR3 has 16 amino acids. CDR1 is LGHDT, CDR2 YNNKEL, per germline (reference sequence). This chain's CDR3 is CASSQDEREGSYEQYF. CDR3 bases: TGTGCCAGCAGCCAAGATGAGCGGGAGGGATCCTACGAGCAGTACTTC.

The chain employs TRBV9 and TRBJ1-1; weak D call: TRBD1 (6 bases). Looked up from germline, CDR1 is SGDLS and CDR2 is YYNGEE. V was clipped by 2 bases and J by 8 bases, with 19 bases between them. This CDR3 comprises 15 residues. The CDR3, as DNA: TGTGCCAGCAGCGTCGACAGCAGGTCGGACAGAGAAGCTTTCTTT. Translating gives CASSVDSRSDREAFF.

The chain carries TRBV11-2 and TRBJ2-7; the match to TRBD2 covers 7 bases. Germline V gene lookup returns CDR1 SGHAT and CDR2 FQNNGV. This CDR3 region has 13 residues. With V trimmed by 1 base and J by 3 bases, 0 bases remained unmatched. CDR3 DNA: TGTGCCAGCAGCTTAGGGGGGGGCTACGAGCAGTACTTC. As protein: CASSLGGGYEQYF.

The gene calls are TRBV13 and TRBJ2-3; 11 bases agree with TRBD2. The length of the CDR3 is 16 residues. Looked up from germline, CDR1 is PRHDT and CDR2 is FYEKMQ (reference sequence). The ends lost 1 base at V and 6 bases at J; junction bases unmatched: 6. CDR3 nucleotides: TGTGCCAGCAGCTTAGAGGCTAGCGGGAGGTCTGATACGCAGTATTTT. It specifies CASSLEASGRSDTQYF.

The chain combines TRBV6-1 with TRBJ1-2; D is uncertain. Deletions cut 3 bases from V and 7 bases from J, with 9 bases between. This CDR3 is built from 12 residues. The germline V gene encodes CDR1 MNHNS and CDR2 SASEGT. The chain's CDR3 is CASSDLLFGYTF. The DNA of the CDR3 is TGTGCCAGCAGTGATCTACTTTTTGGCTACACCTTC.

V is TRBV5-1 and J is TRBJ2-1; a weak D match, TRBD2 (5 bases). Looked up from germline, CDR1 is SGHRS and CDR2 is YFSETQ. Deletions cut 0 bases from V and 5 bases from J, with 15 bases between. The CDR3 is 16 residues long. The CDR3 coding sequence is TGCGCCAGCAGCTTGGTCCGGGGTCGGGTCCACAATGAGCAGTTCTTC. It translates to CASSLVRGRVHNEQFF.

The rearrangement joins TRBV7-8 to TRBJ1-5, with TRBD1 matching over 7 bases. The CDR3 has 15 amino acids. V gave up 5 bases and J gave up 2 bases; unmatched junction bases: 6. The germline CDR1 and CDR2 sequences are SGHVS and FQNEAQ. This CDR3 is CASSLTGSGNQPQHF. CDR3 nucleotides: TGTGCCAGCAGCCTGACAGGGTCGGGCAATCAGCCCCAGCATTTT.

CDR3 amino acids: CATRGPAGAYEQYF. The CDR3, as DNA: TGTGCCACCAGGGGTCCGGCGGGGGCTTACGAGCAGTACTTC. The genes are TRBV24-1 and TRBJ2-7; maybe TRBD2 (7 bases). The CDR3 is 14 residues long. V was clipped by 7 bases and J by 4 bases, with 16 bases between them. Germline V CDR1 and CDR2: KGHDR, SFDVKD.

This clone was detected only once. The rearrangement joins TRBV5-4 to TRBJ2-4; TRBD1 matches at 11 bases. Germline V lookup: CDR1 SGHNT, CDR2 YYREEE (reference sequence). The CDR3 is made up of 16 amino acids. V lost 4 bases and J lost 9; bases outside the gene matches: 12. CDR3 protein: CASSPGQGADGTIQYF. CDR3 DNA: TGTGCCAGCAGCCCCGGACAGGGGGCGGACGGGACCATTCAGTACTTC.

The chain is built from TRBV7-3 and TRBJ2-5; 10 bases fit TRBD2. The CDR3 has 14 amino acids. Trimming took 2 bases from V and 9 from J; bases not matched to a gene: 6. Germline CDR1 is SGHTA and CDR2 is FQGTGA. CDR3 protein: CASSLFPSGSPQYF. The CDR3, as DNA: TGTGCCAGCAGCTTATTTCCTAGCGGGAGTCCCCAGTACTTC.

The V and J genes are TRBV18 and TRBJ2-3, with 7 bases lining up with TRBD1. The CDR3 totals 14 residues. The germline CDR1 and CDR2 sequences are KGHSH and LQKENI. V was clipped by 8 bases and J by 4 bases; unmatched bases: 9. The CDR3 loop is CASIDRAVADTQYF. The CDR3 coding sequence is TGTGCCAGCATTGACAGGGCCGTCGCAGATACGCAGTATTTT.

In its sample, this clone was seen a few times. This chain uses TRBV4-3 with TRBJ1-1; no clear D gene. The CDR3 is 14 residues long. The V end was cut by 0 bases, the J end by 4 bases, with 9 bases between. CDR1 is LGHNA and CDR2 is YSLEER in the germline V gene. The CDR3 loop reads CASSQDSGITEAFF. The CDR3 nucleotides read TGCGCCAGCAGCCAAGACAGCGGAATCACTGAAGCTTTCTTT.